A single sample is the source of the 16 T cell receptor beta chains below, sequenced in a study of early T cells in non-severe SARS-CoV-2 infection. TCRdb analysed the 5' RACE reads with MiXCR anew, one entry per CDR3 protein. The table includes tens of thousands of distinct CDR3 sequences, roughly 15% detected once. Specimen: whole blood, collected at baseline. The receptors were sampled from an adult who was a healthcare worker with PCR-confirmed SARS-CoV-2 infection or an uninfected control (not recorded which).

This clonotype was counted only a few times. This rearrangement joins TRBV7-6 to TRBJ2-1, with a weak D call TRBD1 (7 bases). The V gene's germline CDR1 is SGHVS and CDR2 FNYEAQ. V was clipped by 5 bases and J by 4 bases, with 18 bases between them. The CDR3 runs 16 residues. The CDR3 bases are TGTGCCAGCAGCCCCGCGCGGCGGGACAGTTACAATGAGCAGTTCTTC. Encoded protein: CASSPARRDSYNEQFF.

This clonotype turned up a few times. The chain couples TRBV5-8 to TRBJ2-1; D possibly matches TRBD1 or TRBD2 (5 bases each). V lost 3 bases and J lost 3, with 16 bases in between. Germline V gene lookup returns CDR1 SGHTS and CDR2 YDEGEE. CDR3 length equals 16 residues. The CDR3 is CASSSPGPRNYNEQFF. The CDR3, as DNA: TGTGCCAGCAGCTCCCCGGGACCCAGGAACTACAATGAGCAGTTCTTC.

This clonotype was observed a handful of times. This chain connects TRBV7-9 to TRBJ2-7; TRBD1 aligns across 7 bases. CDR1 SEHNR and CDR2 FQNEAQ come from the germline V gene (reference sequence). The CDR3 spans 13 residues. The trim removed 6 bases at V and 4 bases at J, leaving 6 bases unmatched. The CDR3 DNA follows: TGTGCCAGCAGACTGACAGGGCTTTACGAGCAGTACTTC. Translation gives CASRLTGLYEQYF.

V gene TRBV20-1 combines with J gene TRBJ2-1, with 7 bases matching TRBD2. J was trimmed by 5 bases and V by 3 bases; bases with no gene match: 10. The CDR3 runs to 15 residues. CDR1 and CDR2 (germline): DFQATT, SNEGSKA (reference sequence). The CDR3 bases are TGCAGTGCTAGGACATACGGGAGGACGGACAATGAGCAGTTCTTC. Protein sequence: CSARTYGRTDNEQFF.

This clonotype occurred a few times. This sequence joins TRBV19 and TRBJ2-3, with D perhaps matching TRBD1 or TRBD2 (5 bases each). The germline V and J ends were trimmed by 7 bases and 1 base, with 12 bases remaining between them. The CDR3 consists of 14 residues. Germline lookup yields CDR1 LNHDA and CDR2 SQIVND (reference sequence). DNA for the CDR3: TGTGCCAGTACACGGGACGGAGGCACAGATACGCAGTATTTT. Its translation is CASTRDGGTDTQYF.

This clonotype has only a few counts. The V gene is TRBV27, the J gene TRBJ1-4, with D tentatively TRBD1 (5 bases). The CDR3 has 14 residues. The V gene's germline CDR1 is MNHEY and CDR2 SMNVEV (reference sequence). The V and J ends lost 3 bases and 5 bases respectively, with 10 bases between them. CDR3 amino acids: CASSFRQGNEKLFF. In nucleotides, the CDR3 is TGTGCCAGCAGTTTCCGTCAGGGAAATGAAAAACTGTTTTTT.

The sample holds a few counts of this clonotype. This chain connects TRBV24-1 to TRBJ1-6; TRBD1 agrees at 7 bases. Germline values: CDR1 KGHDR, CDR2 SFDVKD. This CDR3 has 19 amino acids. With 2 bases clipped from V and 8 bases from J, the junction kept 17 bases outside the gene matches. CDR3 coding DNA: TGTGCCACCAGTGATTCCTGGAGACAGGGAAGCCTTACCTATTCACCCCTCCACTTT. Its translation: CATSDSWRQGSLTYSPLHF.

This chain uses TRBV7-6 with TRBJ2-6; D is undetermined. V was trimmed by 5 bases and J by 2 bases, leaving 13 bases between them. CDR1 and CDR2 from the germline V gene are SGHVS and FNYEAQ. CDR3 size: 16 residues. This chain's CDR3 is CASSERVEPGANVLTF. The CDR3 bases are TGTGCCAGCAGCGAAAGGGTGGAACCTGGGGCCAACGTCCTGACTTTC.

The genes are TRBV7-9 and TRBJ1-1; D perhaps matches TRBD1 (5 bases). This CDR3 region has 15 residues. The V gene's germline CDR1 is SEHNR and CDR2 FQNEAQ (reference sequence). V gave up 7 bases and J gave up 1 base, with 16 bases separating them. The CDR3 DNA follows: TGTGCCAGCACCCCCGGGGCCCCGAAGAACACTGAAGCTTTCTTT. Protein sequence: CASTPGAPKNTEAFF.

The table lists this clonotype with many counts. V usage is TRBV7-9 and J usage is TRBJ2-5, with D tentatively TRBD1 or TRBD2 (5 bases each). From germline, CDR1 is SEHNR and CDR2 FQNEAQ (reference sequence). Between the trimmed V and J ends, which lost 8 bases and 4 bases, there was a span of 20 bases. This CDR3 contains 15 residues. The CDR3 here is CASSSLGQGRETQYF. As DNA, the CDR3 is TGTGCCAGCTCCTCGCTAGGGCAGGGACGAGAGACCCAGTACTTC.

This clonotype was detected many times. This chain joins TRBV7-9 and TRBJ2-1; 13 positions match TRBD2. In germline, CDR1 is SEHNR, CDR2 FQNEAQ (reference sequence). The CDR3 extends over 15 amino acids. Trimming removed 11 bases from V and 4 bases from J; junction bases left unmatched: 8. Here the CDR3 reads CAGGTSGTQYNEQFF. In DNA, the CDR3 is TGTGCCGGGGGGACTAGCGGGACCCAATACAATGAGCAGTTCTTC.

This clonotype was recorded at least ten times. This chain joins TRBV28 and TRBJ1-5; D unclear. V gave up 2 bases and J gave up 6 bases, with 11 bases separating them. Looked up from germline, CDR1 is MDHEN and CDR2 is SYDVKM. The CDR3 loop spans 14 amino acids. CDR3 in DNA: TGTGCCAGCAGTTTAATCCGGGGTACTCAGCCCCAGCATTTT. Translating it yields CASSLIRGTQPQHF. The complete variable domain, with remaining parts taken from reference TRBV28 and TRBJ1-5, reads DVKVTQSSRYLVKRTGEKVFLECVQDMDHENMFWYRQDPGLGLRLIYFSYDVKMKEKGDIPEGYSVSREKKERFSLILESASTNQTSMYLCASSLIRGTQPQHFGDGTRLSIL.

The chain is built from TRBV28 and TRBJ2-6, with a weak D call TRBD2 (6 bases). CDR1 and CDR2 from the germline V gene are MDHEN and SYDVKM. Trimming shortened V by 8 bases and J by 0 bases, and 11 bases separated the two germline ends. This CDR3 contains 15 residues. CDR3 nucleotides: TGTGCCAGCGGACTAATAGGCTCTGGGGCCAACGTCCTGACTTTC. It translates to CASGLIGSGANVLTF.

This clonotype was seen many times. This CDR3 is CASSSTGGRSDNEQFF. The CDR3 DNA reads TGTGCCAGCAGTTCAACAGGGGGGAGGTCGGACAATGAGCAGTTCTTC. V is TRBV28 and J is TRBJ2-1; 8 positions match TRBD1. The germline CDR1 and CDR2 sequences are MDHEN and SYDVKM. The V segment lost 4 bases and the J segment 5 bases; nucleotides outside the gene matches: 10. CDR3 length equals 16 residues.

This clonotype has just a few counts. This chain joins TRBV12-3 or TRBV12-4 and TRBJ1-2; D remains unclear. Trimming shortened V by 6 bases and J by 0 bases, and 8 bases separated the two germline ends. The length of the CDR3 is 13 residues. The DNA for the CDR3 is TGTGCCAGCAGACCTCCCACTAACTATGGCTACACCTTC. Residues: CASRPPTNYGYTF.

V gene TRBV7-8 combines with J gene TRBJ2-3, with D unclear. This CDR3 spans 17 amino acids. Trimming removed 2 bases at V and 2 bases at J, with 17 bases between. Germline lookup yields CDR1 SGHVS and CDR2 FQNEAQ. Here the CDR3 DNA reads TGTGCCAGCAGCTTAACCGGGCCTCTTATCCCCACAGATACGCAGTATTTT. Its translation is CASSLTGPLIPTDTQYF.